This T cell receptor beta chain was sequenced in a study of blood T cell repertoires in COVID-19. Some clones are missing from TCRdb's copy, which holds only in-frame ones; the method was immunoSEQ multiplex PCR. The repertoire consists of approximately 280,000 clones, with roughly 83% occurring once and the leading ten covering over 1.3%. Trimming took 2 bases from V and 1 from J, leaving 14 bases between them. This CDR3 region has 16 residues. CDR1 is LNHDA and CDR2 is SQIVND in the germline V gene (reference sequence). The chain carries TRBV19 and TRBJ2-5; D gene ambiguous. Input material: peripheral blood. The receptor's source is a human donor with COVID-19, enrolled during active disease. The donor label of this sample is uncertain. The CDR3 DNA sequence: TGTGCCAGTAGTATATCGTCAGACTCTTTCCAAGAGACCCAGTACTTC. It specifies CASSISSDSFQETQYF.